The next 7 T cell receptor beta chains were all read from a single sample in a study of glioma-infiltrating T cells. The iRepertoire nested amplicon-rescue multiplex PCR amplified TCR alpha and beta CDR3s from RNA. TCRdb re-analysed the multiplex PCR reads in MiXCR, keeping a single row per CDR3 protein. The top ten hold more than 15% of the sample, which has about 140,000 distinct CDR3 sequences, about 39% seen once. Sequencing was done on a sample of glioma tissue, nonneoplastic brain tissue, or PBMCs (not recorded which). The receptors stem from a human donor with low-grade glioma or glioblastoma, undergoing nonglioma brain surgery, or in good health (not recorded which).

The chain combines TRBV28 with TRBJ1-6; weak D call: TRBD1 (5 bases). The CDR3 runs 12 residues. The germline V and J ends were trimmed by 6 bases and 7 bases, with 7 bases remaining between them. Germline CDR1 MDHEN, CDR2 SYDVKM. CDR3 in amino acids: CASRPGNSPLHF. The CDR3 region has the DNA TGTGCCAGCAGACCAGGGAATTCACCCCTCCACTTT.

There are many counts of this clonotype. The chain carries TRBV28 and TRBJ1-2, with 7 bases that match TRBD1. Germline V gene lookup returns CDR1 MDHEN and CDR2 SYDVKM. J gave up 8 bases and V 4 bases, and 7 bases lay outside the gene matches. This CDR3 has 13 amino acids. CDR3: CASSSGQFWGYTF. CDR3 in DNA: TGTGCCAGCAGTTCGGGACAGTTCTGGGGCTACACCTTC.

A few counts support this clonotype. V and J are TRBV11-2 and TRBJ2-1; a possible D gene is TRBD1 (6 bases). Per germline, CDR1 SGHAT and CDR2 FQNNGV. V lost 5 bases, J lost 2 bases, and 22 bases lay in between. This CDR3 spans 18 amino acids. The CDR3 bases are TGTGCCAGCAGCCCCTTAAGTCCGGGACAAACCCCCTACAATGAGCAGTTCTTC. This encodes CASSPLSPGQTPYNEQFF. The full variable domain, its missing parts supplied by reference TRBV11-2 and TRBJ2-1, is EAGVAQSPRYKIIEKRQSVAFWCNPISGHATLYWYQQILGQGPKLLIQFQNNGVVDDSQLPKDRFSAERLKGVDSTLKIQPAKLEDSAVYLCASSPLSPGQTPYNEQFFGPGTRLTVL.

The V gene is TRBV19, the J gene TRBJ1-5, with D unclear. This CDR3 region has 16 residues. Looked up from germline, CDR1 is LNHDA and CDR2 is SQIVND (reference sequence). The V end lost 5 bases, the J end lost 7 bases, and 21 bases lay between the germline ends. The chain's CDR3 is CASSPQVGRDGQPQHF. Here the CDR3 DNA reads TGTGCCAGTAGTCCGCAGGTGGGTAGGGATGGCCAGCCCCAGCATTTT.

V is TRBV7-2 and J is TRBJ1-6, with D possibly being TRBD1 (5 bases). There are 14 residues in the CDR3. CDR1 and CDR2 from the germline V gene are SGHTA and FQGNSA. V lost 7 bases, J lost 8 bases, and 15 bases lay in between. CDR3 sequence (DNA): TGTGCCAGCACCCTGGGGACCCACTATTCACCCCTCCACTTT. Protein: CASTLGTHYSPLHF.

This clonotype was seen more than once but under ten times. The chain links TRBV6-2 or TRBV6-3 to TRBJ2-7; 9 bases are shared with TRBD1. Trimming removed 6 bases from V and 6 bases from J; junction bases left unmatched: 12. The CDR3 is made up of 15 amino acids. Germline V gives CDR1 MNHEY, CDR2 SVGEGT. The CDR3 DNA reads as TGTGCCAGCAGACTACCACGGACAGGGGAGAGCGAGCAGTACTTC. Translation: CASRLPRTGESEQYF.

The J gene is TRBJ2-1, the V gene TRBV20-1; the match to TRBD2 covers 13 bases. CDR1 is DFQATT, CDR2 SNEGSKA, per germline (reference sequence). V was clipped by 6 bases and J by 8 bases; unmatched bases: 7. The CDR3 spans 14 residues. CDR3: CSALGTSGIDEQFF. DNA for the CDR3: TGCAGTGCGCTCGGGACTAGCGGGATTGATGAGCAGTTCTTC.